This TCR beta chain is from a study of CD8 T cells in ankylosing spondylitis (dated by TCRdb to between 2016 and 2019). For the wider study: The study set out to find disease-linked TCR variants by profiling T cell receptor beta repertoires in ankylosing spondylitis patients and healthy donors. In total, the full study cohort was made up of roughly 110 healthy donors and 25 ankylosing spondylitis patients. Peripheral blood samples were taken, and synovial fluid was additionally collected from ankylosing spondylitis patients. Study-wide findings and limitations: In peripheral blood, the disease-linked clones were found at relatively low frequencies and had a CD8+ phenotype. According to the report, matched synovial fluid samples from ankylosing spondylitis patients were significantly enriched for the disease-linked clones. Some motif variants were previously reported in synovial fluid and blood of reactive arthritis patients, suggesting common disease-initiation mechanisms. A TCR beta motif made up of several highly homologous amino acid variants appeared to be characteristic of blood from ankylosing spondylitis patients.

With respect to this clonotype: It has no known antigen specificity. Given a much more abundant clone one base away, this may be a read error.

From its cysteine to its phenylalanine, the CDR3 spans 14 amino acids. Only CDR3 DNA remains: 42 bases, in frame from the first base. Relative to germline, V is missing 4 bases and J is missing 5 bases, with 6 bases of the junction outside any gene match. The germline V gene sets CDR1 to SGHRS and CDR2 to YFSETQ. For sequencing, an Illumina HiSeq 2500 was employed. TCR beta libraries were prepared by quantitative 5'-RACE with molecular barcodes. Per the original workflow: A new computational method, built on a probabilistic model of VDJ rearrangement, was used to identify disease-linked TCR variants. The raw public data were reprocessed by TCRdb itself: fastp quality trimming at Q25, MiXCR clonotype calling, in-frame beta chains only. Entries are consolidated by CDR3 protein sequence, retaining the most common genes and DNA. TCRdb's processing, not the study's, gives the V and J calls here. The sample profile shows fewer than 550,000 distinct CDR3 sequences; roughly 5.2% of them were found once. The ten largest make up 3.5% of the sample.

The sequencing sample was made of blood, either unsorted or a sorted T cell fraction (not recorded which). The receptor comes from a male donor with ankylosing spondylitis. Rearrangement joined TRBV5-1 to TRBJ1-5, with 7 bases in between that match TRBD1. Read as DNA, the sequence is TGCGCCAGCAGCATGGACAGGAGCTATCAGCCCCAGCATTTT. It specifies CASSMDRSYQPQHF.